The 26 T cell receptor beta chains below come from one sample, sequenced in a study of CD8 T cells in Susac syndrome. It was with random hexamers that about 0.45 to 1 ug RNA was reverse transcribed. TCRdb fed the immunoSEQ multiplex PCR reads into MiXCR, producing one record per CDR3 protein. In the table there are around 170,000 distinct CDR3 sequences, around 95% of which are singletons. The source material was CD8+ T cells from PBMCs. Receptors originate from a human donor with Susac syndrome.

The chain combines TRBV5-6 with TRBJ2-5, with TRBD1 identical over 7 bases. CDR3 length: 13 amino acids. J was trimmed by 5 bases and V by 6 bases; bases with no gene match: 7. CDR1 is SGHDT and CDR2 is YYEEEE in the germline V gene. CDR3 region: CASTFTGDETQYF. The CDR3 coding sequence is TGTGCCAGCACCTTTACAGGGGACGAGACCCAGTACTTC. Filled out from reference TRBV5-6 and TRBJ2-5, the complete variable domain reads DAGVTQSPTHLIKTRGQQVTLRCSPKSGHDTVSWYQQALGQGPQFIFQYYEEEERQRGNFPDRFSGHQFPNYSSELNVNALLLGDSALYLCASTFTGDETQYFGPGTRLLVL.

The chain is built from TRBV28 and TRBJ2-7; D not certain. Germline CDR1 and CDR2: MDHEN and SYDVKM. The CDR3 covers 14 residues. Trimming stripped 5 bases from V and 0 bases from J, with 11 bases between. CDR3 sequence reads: CASSTLGPSYEQYF. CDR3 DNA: TGTGCCAGCAGTACGCTAGGCCCCTCCTACGAGCAGTACTTC.

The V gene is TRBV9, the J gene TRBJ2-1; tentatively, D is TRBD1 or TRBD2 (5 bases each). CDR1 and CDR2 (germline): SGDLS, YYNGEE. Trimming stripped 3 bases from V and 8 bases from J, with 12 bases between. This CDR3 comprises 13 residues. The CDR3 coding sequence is TGTGCCAGCAGCGCCGGGACGGGTGATGAGCAGTTCTTC. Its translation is CASSAGTGDEQFF. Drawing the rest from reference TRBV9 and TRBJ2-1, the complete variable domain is DSGVTQTPKHLITATGQRVTLRCSPRSGDLSVYWYQQSLDQGLQFLIQYYNGEERAKGNILERFSAQQFPDLHSELNLSSLELGDSALYFCASSAGTGDEQFFGPGTRLTVL.

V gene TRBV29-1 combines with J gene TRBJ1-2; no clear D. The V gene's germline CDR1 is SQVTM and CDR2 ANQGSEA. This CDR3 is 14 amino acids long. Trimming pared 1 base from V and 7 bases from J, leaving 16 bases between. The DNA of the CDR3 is TGCAGCGTTGAAGGAATAGGGAGGGAGAGTGGCTACACCTTC. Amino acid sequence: CSVEGIGRESGYTF. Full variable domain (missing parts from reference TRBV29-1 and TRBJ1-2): SAVISQKPSRDICQRGTSLTIQCQVDSQVTMMFWYRQQPGQSLTLIATANQGSEATYESGFVIDKFPISRPNLTFSTLTVSNMSPEDSSIYLCSVEGIGRESGYTFGSGTRLTVV.

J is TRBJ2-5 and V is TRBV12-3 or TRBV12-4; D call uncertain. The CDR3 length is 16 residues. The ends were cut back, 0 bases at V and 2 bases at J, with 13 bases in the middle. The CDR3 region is CASSLALSALQETQYF. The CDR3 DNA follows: TGTGCCAGCAGTTTAGCGCTCAGCGCTCTACAAGAGACCCAGTACTTC.

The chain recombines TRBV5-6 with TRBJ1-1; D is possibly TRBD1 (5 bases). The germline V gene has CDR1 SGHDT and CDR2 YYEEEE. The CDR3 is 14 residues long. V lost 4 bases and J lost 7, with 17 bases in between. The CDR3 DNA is TGTGCCAGCAGCCACCAAGGCAGGGCAGTTGAAGCTTTCTTT. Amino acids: CASSHQGRAVEAFF.

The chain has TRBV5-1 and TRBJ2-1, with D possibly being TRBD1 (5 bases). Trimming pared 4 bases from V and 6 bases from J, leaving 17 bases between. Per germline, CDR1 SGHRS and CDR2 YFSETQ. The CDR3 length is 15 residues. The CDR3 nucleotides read TGCGCCAGCAGCGATCGGAGTAGGGGTTCCAATGAGCAGTTCTTC. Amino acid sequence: CASSDRSRGSNEQFF. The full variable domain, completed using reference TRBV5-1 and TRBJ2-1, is KAGVTQTPRYLIKTRGQQVTLSCSPISGHRSVSWYQQTPGQGLQFLFEYFSETQRNKGNFPGRFSGRQFSNSRSEMNVSTLELGDSALYLCASSDRSRGSNEQFFGPGTRLTVL.

The CDR3 region has the DNA TGCGCCAGCAGTGAGGAGCGGGGGGGACAAGAGACCCAGTACTTC. Protein product: CASSEERGGQETQYF. V usage is TRBV10-2 and J usage is TRBJ2-5; 10 positions agree with TRBD2. In germline, CDR1 is WSHSY, CDR2 SAAADI. Losses at the gene ends were 2 bases for V and 2 bases for J; bases not matched to a gene: 2. The CDR3 has 15 amino acids.

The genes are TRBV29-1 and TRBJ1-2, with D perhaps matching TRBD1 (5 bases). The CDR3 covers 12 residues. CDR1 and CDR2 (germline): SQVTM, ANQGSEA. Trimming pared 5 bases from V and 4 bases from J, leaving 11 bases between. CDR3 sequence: CSVWEGSYGYTF. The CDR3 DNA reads TGCAGCGTTTGGGAGGGGAGCTATGGCTACACCTTC.

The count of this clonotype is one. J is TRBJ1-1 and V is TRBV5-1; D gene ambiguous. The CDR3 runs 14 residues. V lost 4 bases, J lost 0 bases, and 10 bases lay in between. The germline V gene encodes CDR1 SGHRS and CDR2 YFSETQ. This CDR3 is CASSHGRLNTEAFF. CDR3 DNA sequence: TGCGCCAGCAGCCATGGACGGTTGAACACTGAAGCTTTCTTT.

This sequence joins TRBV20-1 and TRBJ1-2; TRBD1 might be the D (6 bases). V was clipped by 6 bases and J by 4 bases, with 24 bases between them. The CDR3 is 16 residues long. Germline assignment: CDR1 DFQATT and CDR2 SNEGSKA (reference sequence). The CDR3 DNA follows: TGCAGTGCCAGACAAGACGCCAGGGGCGCCGGCTATGGCTACACCTTC. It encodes CSARQDARGAGYGYTF.

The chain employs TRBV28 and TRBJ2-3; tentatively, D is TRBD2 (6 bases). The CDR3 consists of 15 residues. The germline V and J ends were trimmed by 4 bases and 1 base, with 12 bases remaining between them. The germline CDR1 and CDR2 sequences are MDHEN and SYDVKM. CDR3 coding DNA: TGTGCCAGCAGTTACCCTAGCGAAGGCACAGATACGCAGTATTTT. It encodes CASSYPSEGTDTQYF.

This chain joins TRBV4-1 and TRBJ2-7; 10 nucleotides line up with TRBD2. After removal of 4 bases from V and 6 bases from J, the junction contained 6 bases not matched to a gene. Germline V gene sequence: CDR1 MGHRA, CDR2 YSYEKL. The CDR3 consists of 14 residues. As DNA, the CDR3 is TGCGCCAGCAGCCTAGGGACTAGCGTTCCCGAGCAGTACTTC. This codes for CASSLGTSVPEQYF.

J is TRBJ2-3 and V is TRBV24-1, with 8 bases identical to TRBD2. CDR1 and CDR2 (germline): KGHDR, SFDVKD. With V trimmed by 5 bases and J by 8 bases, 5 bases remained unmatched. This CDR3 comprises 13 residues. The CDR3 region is CATSANAGGTQYF. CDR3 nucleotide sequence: TGTGCCACCAGTGCCAACGCGGGGGGTACGCAGTATTTT.

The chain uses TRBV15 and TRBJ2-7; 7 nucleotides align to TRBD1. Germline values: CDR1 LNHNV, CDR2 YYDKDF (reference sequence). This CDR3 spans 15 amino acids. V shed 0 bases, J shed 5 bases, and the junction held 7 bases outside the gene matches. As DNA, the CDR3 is TGTGCCACCAGCAGAGATCATGGCCAGGGGGACGAGCAGTACTTC. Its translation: CATSRDHGQGDEQYF.

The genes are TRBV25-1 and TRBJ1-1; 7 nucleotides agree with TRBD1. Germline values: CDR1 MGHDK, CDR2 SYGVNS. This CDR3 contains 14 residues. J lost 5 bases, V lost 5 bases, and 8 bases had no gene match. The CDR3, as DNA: TGTGCCAGCAGTACCGGACAGGATTGGACTGAAGCTTTCTTT. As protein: CASSTGQDWTEAFF. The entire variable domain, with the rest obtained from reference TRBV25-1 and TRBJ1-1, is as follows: EADIYQTPRYLVIGTGKKITLECSQTMGHDKMYWYQQDPGMELHLIHYSYGVNSTEKGDLSSESTVSRIRTEHFPLTLESARPSHTSQYLCASSTGQDWTEAFFGQGTRLTVV.

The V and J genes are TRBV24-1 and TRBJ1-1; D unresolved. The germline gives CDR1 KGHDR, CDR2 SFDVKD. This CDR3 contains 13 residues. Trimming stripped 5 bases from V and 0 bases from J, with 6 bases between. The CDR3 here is CATSGPVNTEAFF. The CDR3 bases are TGTGCCACCAGTGGCCCGGTGAACACTGAAGCTTTCTTT.

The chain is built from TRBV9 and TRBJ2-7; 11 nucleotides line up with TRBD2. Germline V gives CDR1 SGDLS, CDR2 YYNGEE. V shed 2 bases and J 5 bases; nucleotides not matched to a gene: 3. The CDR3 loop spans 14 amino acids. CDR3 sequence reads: CASSVSGGGDEQYF. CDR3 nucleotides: TGTGCCAGCAGCGTTAGCGGGGGGGGAGACGAGCAGTACTTC.

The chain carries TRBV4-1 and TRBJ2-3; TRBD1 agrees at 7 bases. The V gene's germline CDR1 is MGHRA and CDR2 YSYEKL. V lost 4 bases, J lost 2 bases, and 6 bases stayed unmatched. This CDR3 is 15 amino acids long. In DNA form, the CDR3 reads TGCGCCAGCAGCCCACAACAGGGGTACACAGATACGCAGTATTTT. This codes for CASSPQQGYTDTQYF.

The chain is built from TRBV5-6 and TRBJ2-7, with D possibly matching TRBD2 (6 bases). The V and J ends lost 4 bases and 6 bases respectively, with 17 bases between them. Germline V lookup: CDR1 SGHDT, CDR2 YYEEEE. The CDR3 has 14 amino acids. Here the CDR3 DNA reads TGTGCCAGCAGCCCGAGTTTGGGAGGCCGCGAGCAGTACTTC. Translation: CASSPSLGGREQYF.

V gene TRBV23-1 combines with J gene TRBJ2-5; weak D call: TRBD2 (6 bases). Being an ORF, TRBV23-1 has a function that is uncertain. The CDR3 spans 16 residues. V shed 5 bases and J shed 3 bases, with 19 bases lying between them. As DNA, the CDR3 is TGCGCCAGCAGTGCGGAGGGGTCGGCGAGGGAAGAGACCCAGTACTTC. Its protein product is CASSAEGSAREETQYF.

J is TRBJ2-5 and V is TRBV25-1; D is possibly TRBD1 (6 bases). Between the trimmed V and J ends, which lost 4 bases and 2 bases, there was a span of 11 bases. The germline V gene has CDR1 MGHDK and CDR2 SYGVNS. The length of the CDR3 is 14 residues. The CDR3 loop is CASSAETGQETQYF. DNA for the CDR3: TGTGCCAGCAGTGCCGAAACAGGGCAAGAGACCCAGTACTTC.

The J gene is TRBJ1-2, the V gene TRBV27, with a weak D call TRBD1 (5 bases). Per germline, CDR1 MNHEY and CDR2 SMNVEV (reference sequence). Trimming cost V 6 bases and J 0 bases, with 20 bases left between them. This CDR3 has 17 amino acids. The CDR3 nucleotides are TGTGCCAGCAGACCACCGGGACTAAAGTCGGCTAACTATGGCTACACCTTC. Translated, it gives CASRPPGLKSANYGYTF.

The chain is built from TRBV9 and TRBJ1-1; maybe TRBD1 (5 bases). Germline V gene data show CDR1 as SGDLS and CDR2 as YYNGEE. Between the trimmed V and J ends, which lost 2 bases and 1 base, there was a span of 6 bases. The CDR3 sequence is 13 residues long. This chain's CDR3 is CASSVQGNTEAFF. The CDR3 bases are TGTGCCAGCAGCGTTCAGGGGAACACTGAAGCTTTCTTT.

The CDR3 DNA is TGTGCCAGCAGCGAGCGGACAGGGGGAGGACAAGAGACCCAGTACTTC. Translation: CASSERTGGGQETQYF. This rearrangement joins TRBV7-8 to TRBJ2-5, with 10 bases fitting TRBD1. This CDR3 comprises 16 residues. Trimming cost V 5 bases and J 2 bases; bases outside gene matches: 8. In germline, CDR1 is SGHVS, CDR2 FQNEAQ.

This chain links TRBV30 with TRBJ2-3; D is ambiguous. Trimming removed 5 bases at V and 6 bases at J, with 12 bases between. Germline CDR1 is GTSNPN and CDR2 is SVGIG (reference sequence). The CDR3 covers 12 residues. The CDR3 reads CAWRLPGDTQYF. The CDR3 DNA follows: TGTGCCTGGCGGTTACCTGGGGATACGCAGTATTTT.